This T cell receptor beta chain was obtained from a study of CD8 T cells in ankylosing spondylitis. Via MiXCR, TCRdb re-called the 5' RACE reads, giving one row per CDR3 protein. The data contain 50,000 or so distinct CDR3 sequences, 7.4% of them singletons. Overall study findings and caveats: One TCR beta motif, made up of under ten highly homologous variants, appeared characteristic of ankylosing spondylitis blood.

CDR3 length: 12 residues. V lost 5 bases and J 7 bases, leaving 9 bases between the germline ends. CDR1 and CDR2 (germline): SGHVS, FQNEAQ. This clonotype was counted many times. The antigen is not known. Specimen: blood, either unsorted or a sorted T cell fraction (not recorded which). The chain is built from TRBV7-8 and TRBJ2-1; D gene uncertain. The receptor comes from a female donor with ankylosing spondylitis or in good health (not recorded which). CDR3 amino acids: CASSPVRNEQFF. As DNA, the CDR3 is TGTGCCAGCAGCCCCGTGAGGAATGAGCAGTTCTTC.